This T cell receptor (beta chain) was documented in a study of cytomegalovirus exposure and HLA in healthy donors (dated by TCRdb to the late 2010s). Regarding the research as a whole: In an earlier analysis of roughly 500 of the donors, 250 to 350 Gb of sequence data and roughly 100 million unique TCR beta sequences from about 180 million T cells were reported. A separate validation cohort of roughly 130 different subjects was used in addition to the roughly 640-subject first cohort. An earlier analysis of approximately 630 of the donors applied high-throughput TCR beta sequencing to assess whether each TCR beta V gene segment acted as functional or pseudogenic. Genome-wide SNP genotypes for about 65% of the roughly 700 donors were used in a later genetic analysis, which treated that subset as a discovery cohort. The number of donors typed differed by locus, with 629-630 for A, B, C, DRB1 and DQB1, more than 500 for DQA1, nearly 610 for DPA1, and around 430 for DPB1. The study profiled the T cell repertoires of approximately 700 subjects by immunosequencing and related them to cytomegalovirus serostatus. Rather than drawing on any new phenotypic data, the later analysis identified candidate immune exposures from TCR beta sequences and the way those sequences occurred across donors. To study patterns of TCR occurrence, a later analysis re-analyzed previously published TCR beta repertoires from 666 donors and added high-resolution HLA genotyping. All discovery cohort repertoires had been generated using a single sequencing platform. Among 398 genotyped donors of the cohort, an average of approximately 240,000 unique TCR beta nucleotide sequences were sequenced per donor, roughly 18% of them non-productive. Donor age, sex, ethnicity and CMV serostatus were collected together with the repertoire data. Five DR-DQ haplotypes were treated as single units for association and clustering because of strong linkage in the cohort. To predict cytomegalovirus infection status, the study combined high-throughput TCR immunosequencing, statistical association of individual TCRs with disease status, and machine learning. Approximately 300 gigabases of sequencing data and approximately 92 million unique TCR sequences made up an early release that covered nearly 650 HLA-typed donors. The aim of the study was to test whether cataloging public T cell receptors could identify signatures of past pathogen exposure. The genetic ancestry cluster associated with self-reported Caucasian donors included 81% of the 398 genotyped donors. Both class I and class II loci were covered by HLA typing, at four-digit resolution.

The cohort comprised 710 or so healthy bone marrow donors. All cohort members were sampled while nominally healthy, although unrecorded immune exposures were likely present. The donor was CMV seropositive and belonged to the group of 250 to 350 seropositive cohort members. A peripheral blood sample was provided by each donor, and peripheral blood mononuclear cells were used for TCR beta sequencing. The Qiagen DNeasy Blood Extraction Kit was used to extract genomic DNA from the blood cell samples. The germline V gene specifies MGHDK as CDR1 and SYGVNS as CDR2. The CDR3 runs 15 amino acids, cysteine and phenylalanine included. Only the CDR3 portion is preserved as DNA: 45 bases, with reading frame beginning at the first base. Trimmed from V: 4 bases; trimmed from J: 5 bases; junction bases lacking a gene match: 6. Overall results and qualifications from the work: When HLA alleles, especially DR and DQ, strongly co-occurred, TCR associations were difficult to assign to individual alleles. Some IMGT-functional V segments, including TRBV6-2 and TRBV6-3, could not be told apart with the 87-base-pair reads, so those segments were excluded. A group of highly shared sequence variants was considered likely to be a technical artifact of the sequencing pipeline. According to a later genetic analysis, donors in an Asian-associated ancestry cluster had fewer N-insertions in productive TCRs than the approximately 700-donor mean. According to the authors, the approach could potentially be generalized to other disease states and immunological phenotypes. In this cohort, only TCR beta chains were sequenced, and detectable features were limited by the absence of alpha or paired-chain data. In a later analysis, most CMV-associated TCR beta chains were found to appear HLA-restricted, with HLA associations seemingly driven largely by CMV exposure. Linkage disequilibrium might explain the correlated functional status among segregating V segments, but an unknown experimental factor could not be ruled out. In vitro tests confirmed that a few of the cytomegalovirus-associated TCR beta chains recognize cytomegalovirus antigens. A further reported finding was that TCR beta sequences accurately predicted the HLA-A and HLA-B alleles for most subjects in the first cohort. Presence/absence analyses assumed roughly uniform sequencing depth across donors, an assumption that may not hold. In a later analysis, HLA-associated TCR beta chains were found to be more clonally expanded and to have lower generation probabilities than equally common non-associated chains. HLA typing was unavailable for some donors at each locus, so association tests used only the typed subset. While some public TCRs were present in many individuals, most TCR sequences turned up only very rarely across donors. In a later analysis, TCR association rates were found to vary across HLA loci, with the most associated TCRs seen for DRB1 alleles and the fewest for HLA-C alleles. A later analysis reported that several top co-occurrence clusters appeared linked to parvovirus B19, influenza, CMV and Epstein-Barr virus. In the study, around 160 TCR beta chains were listed as associated with cytomegalovirus. An association between a missense DCLRE1C variant and V-gene and J-gene trimming of TCR beta chains was found in a later genetic analysis and replicated in an independent cohort. Because counts were too low, some 17 rarely observed V segments, including chromosome 9 orphons, were excluded from the earlier analysis of 587 of the donors. CMV serostatus was the only immune exposure information available for the cohort. In both the original and validation cohorts, the classifier was reported to diagnose cytomegalovirus status with high specificity and sensitivity. Specific HLA alleles were associated with 15,000 to 20,000 TCR beta sequences at a false discovery rate of 0.05 in a later analysis. Broadly in line with IMGT annotations, most TCR beta V segments showed up in productive rearrangements about 90% or about 30% of the time in an earlier analysis of 450 to 750 of the donors.

The library was made by the immunoSEQ multiplex PCR assay. A mixture of 60 forward primers for TCR Vbeta segments and 13 reverse primers for TCR Jbeta segments was used in the multiplex PCR. Amplification of the CDR3 region of rearranged TCR beta genes was performed with a multiplex PCR assay on genomic DNA. The amplified TCR beta libraries were sequenced on the Illumina HiSeq System as 87-base-pair reads. Regarding the original processing steps: In a later analysis, 70 million to 95 million unique TCR beta chains were counted across the roughly 670 repertoires, and roughly 9.9 million of these chains were shared by at least two donors. A nearest-neighbor algorithm error-corrected the raw reads and collapsed the reads into unique sequences, merging closely related sequences to remove PCR and sequencing errors. To assign V, D and J gene segments, CDR3 sequences were aligned to IMGT reference sequences. For a sequence to be retained, a match of at least six nucleotides to both a V gene segment and a J gene segment was required. Rearrangements were called productive when the CDR3 lacked stop codons and stayed in frame with V and J; all others were non-productive. CDR3 was defined according to IMGT convention as the region running from the second conserved V-encoded cysteine to the conserved J-encoded phenylalanine. In an earlier analysis of some 550 of the donors, sequences lacking an unambiguous match to a single V gene segment were excluded. In an earlier analysis of approximately 500 of the donors, a V segment was called functional when productive rearrangements were above 56.7%, and segregating when the standard deviation between donors exceeded 5%. To diagnose cytomegalovirus status from the catalog of TCR beta chain sequences, a statistical classification framework was built. In a later analysis, TCR nucleotide sequences were compared against IMGT/GENE-DB human TR gene sequences so that V and J genes could be assigned. A later analysis assigned CDR3 sequences and most-parsimonious VDJ recombination scenarios with the TCRdist pipeline. In a later analysis, each TCR beta chain was defined by its CDR3 amino acid sequence together with its V-gene family, and reads without a unique V-gene family were excluded. To address suspected cross-contamination and a sequencing artifact, a later analysis removed around 600 highly shared, low-generation-probability nucleotide sequences. A later analysis calculated a clonal expansion index for each public chain from normalized within-repertoire ranks of inferred template counts. Generation probabilities in a later analysis came from a VDJ recombination model fitted to out-of-frame rearrangements, and those results were checked against IGoR. In a later analysis, TCR-TCR, TCR-HLA and TCR-CMV co-occurrence was scored with hypergeometric tests, and a repertoire-size bias correction was applied to TCR pairs. In a later analysis, false discovery rates were estimated by permuting HLA or CMV assignments 20 times. A later analysis grouped co-occurring TCRs with DBSCAN, adding TCRdist sequence similarity when clustering within HLA-allele-positive subsets. Repertoires with fewer than 30,000 or more than 120,000 public chains, plus five repertoires with anomalous nucleotide sharing, were excluded from co-occurrence clustering. The clones in this table, taken by TCRdb from immuneACCESS, are in-frame only. Not every clone is retained; where verified, under half of the shortfall comes from an unresolved V gene, and the cause of the rest is unknown. The V and J calls and clone size come from that table; D and trimming were worked out from the DNA. Across this sample there are about 150,000 clones, with 60% to 80% seen only once. The ten largest clones represent approximately 13% of the sample.

Regarding this clone: The target of this receptor is not known. No base quality information exists; no much larger clone differs at one position.

The clonotype comes from a woman aged 45-65 years in good health and CMV-seropositive. The sequence links TRBV25-1 to TRBJ2-1; 9 bases in the junction line up with TRBD1. Source material: PBMCs. The encoded CDR3 is CASSAAGTGHNEQFF. Read as DNA, the sequence is TGTGCCAGCAGTGCGGCGGGGACAGGGCACAATGAGCAGTTCTTC.